This paragraph reports one T cell receptor beta chain. The CDR3 covers 13 residues. Looked up from germline, CDR1 is MNHEY and CDR2 is SMNVEV (reference sequence). Deletions cut 8 bases from V and 3 bases from J, with 11 bases between. This specimen comes from a study of shared clonotypes between healthy human individuals. Using immunoSEQ multiplex PCR, the repertoire was profiled, and TCRdb retains in-frame clones only, with some absent. The table shows 75,000 to 100,000 clones, with about 45% occurring only once. The sequenced sample consisted of PBMCs. The origin of this receptor is a woman between 35 and 50 years old in good health. Some clones in this sample may be carry-over from other donors' samples. The gene calls are TRBV27 and TRBJ1-5; D perhaps matches TRBD1 (5 bases). CDR3 region: CASGAGHNQPQHF. The CDR3 DNA follows: TGTGCCAGCGGGGCCGGGCACAATCAGCCCCAGCATTTT.